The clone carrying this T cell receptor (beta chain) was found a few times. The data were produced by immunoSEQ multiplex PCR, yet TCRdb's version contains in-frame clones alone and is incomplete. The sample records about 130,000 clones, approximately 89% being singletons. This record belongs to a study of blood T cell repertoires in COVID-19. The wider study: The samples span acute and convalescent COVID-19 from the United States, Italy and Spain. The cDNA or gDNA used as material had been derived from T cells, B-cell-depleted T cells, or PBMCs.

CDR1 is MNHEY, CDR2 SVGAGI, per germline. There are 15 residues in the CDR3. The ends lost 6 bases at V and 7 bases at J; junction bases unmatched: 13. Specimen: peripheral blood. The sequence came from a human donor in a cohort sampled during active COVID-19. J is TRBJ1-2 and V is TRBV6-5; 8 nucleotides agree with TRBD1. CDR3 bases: TGTGCCAGCAGCCCGACCAGGGGGCTCCGACTTGGCTACACCTTC. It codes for CASSPTRGLRLGYTF.